The rows below give T cell receptor beta chains drawn from one sample of a study of graft-versus-host responses after intestinal transplantation. TCRdb's table, derived via immunoSEQ multiplex PCR, lists solely in-frame clones and lacks some. The table lists 20,000 to 25,000 clones, 94% of them singletons, with about 0.56% in the top ten. Sample: PBMCs, taken 156 days after intestinal transplant. Receptors were obtained from a human patient who received an intestinal transplant, so some T cells may come from the graft donor. Both conserved end residues are part of each CDR3. The order of the fields is J gene, clone size, D gene, V gene, CDR3 protein, CDR3 DNA. A D gene is named only where the DNA matches it firmly. Only part of the rows carry a size: once, few, many, or a class if the clone is expanded.

J: TRBJ2-7; size: .; D: .; V: TRBV28; CDR3: CAGGDTGIYEQYF; DNA: TGTGCCGGGGGGGACACCGGGATTTACGAGCAGTACTTC
J: TRBJ1-1; size: .; D: TRBD1; V: TRBV19; CDR3: CATHDRDRKTHEAFF; DNA: TGTGCCACACATGACCGGGACAGAAAGACCCATGAAGCTTTCTTT
J: TRBJ2-1; size: .; D: TRBD2; V: TRBV18; CDR3: CASSGVRAAGYYNEQFF; DNA: TGTGCCAGCTCAGGGGTACGCGCAGCGGGATACTACAATGAGCAGTTCTTC
J: TRBJ2-6; size: .; D: .; V: TRBV5-6; CDR3: CASSDPGANVLTF; DNA: TGTGCCAGCAGTGATCCTGGGGCCAACGTCCTGACTTTC
J: TRBJ2-1; size: .; D: .; V: TRBV7-9; CDR3: CASSLGSSYNEQFF; DNA: TGTGCCAGCAGCTTGGGGAGCTCCTACAATGAGCAGTTCTTC
J: TRBJ1-2; size: .; D: .; V: TRBV30; CDR3: CAWASPRQVAYGYTF; DNA: TGTGCCTGGGCTTCTCCTAGACAGGTTGCATATGGCTACACCTTC
J: TRBJ2-3; size: once; D: .; V: TRBV4-2; CDR3: CASSQYNSETSTDTQYF; DNA: TGTGCCAGCAGCCAGTATAACAGCGAAACTAGCACAGATACGCAGTATTTT
J: TRBJ2-7; size: .; D: .; V: TRBV28; CDR3: CASSPPTAKYSYEQYF; DNA: TGTGCCAGCAGTCCCCCAACAGCAAAGTATTCCTACGAGCAGTACTTC
J: TRBJ1-1; size: .; D: .; V: TRBV5-4; CDR3: CASSLGGPTYTEAFF; DNA: TGTGCCAGCAGCTTAGGTGGACCCACTTACACTGAAGCTTTCTTT
J: TRBJ2-5; size: .; D: .; V: TRBV6-6; CDR3: CASSEHGGRETQYF; DNA: TGTGCCAGCAGCGAACACGGGGGGCGAGAGACCCAGTACTTC
J: TRBJ1-6; size: once; D: TRBD1; V: TRBV27; CDR3: CASGIQGETYNSPLHF; DNA: TGTGCCAGCGGAATACAGGGGGAGACCTATAATTCACCCCTCCACTTT
J: TRBJ2-7; size: .; D: .; V: TRBV5-5; CDR3: CASSLAIGPYEQYF; DNA: TGTGCCAGCAGCTTGGCGATCGGGCCCTACGAGCAGTACTTC
J: TRBJ2-2; size: once; D: .; V: TRBV12-5; CDR3: CASGWYSGELFF; DNA: TGTGCTAGTGGTTGGTACTCCGGGGAGCTGTTTTTT
J: TRBJ2-1; size: .; D: .; V: TRBV18; CDR3: CASSPGFDNEQFF; DNA: TGTGCCAGCTCACCGGGCTTTGACAATGAGCAGTTCTTC
J: TRBJ2-5; size: .; D: .; V: TRBV18; CDR3: CASSPDIQETQYF; DNA: TGTGCCAGCTCACCGGACATCCAAGAGACCCAGTACTTC
J: TRBJ2-7; size: .; D: TRBD1; V: TRBV11-3; CDR3: CASSLEGAREQYF; DNA: TGTGCCAGCAGCCTCGAGGGGGCGCGCGAGCAGTACTTC
J: TRBJ2-1; size: .; D: TRBD1; V: TRBV7-6; CDR3: CASSTDWGQATPIQINEQFF; DNA: TGTGCCAGCTCCACCGACTGGGGACAGGCAACCCCAATCCAGATTAATGAGCAGTTCTTC
J: TRBJ1-2; size: .; D: .; V: TRBV20-1; CDR3: CSASFGGGYTF; DNA: TGCAGCGCTAGTTTTGGGGGTGGCTACACCTTC
J: TRBJ2-7; size: .; D: .; V: TRBV4-1; CDR3: CASSQSITASYEQYF; DNA: TGCGCCAGCAGCCAAAGCATTACAGCGTCCTACGAGCAGTACTTC
J: TRBJ2-5; size: .; D: .; V: TRBV2; CDR3: CASRPLGVEETQYF; DNA: TGTGCCAGCAGGCCCCTTGGGGTCGAAGAGACCCAGTACTTC
J: TRBJ2-7; size: .; D: TRBD2; V: TRBV14; CDR3: CASSQSREGLWEQYF; DNA: TGTGCCAGCAGCCAATCACGGGAGGGCCTGTGGGAGCAGTACTTC
J: TRBJ2-7; size: .; D: TRBD2; V: TRBV5-1; CDR3: CASSSLGEGYEQYF; DNA: TGCGCCAGCAGCTCCCTCGGGGAGGGCTACGAGCAGTACTTC
J: TRBJ1-1; size: .; D: TRBD1; V: TRBV6-5; CDR3: CASSRTGVGEAFF; DNA: TGTGCCAGCAGTCGGACAGGGGTGGGTGAAGCTTTCTTT
J: TRBJ2-3; size: .; D: .; V: TRBV5-4; CDR3: CASSLLIGGAYTDTQYF; DNA: TGTGCCAGCAGCTTGTTGATAGGGGGGGCCTATACAGATACGCAGTATTTT
J: TRBJ2-1; size: .; D: .; V: TRBV6-6; CDR3: CASNFRERYNEQFF; DNA: TGTGCCAGTAATTTTAGGGAGAGATACAATGAGCAGTTCTTC
J: TRBJ1-5; size: .; D: TRBD1; V: TRBV19; CDR3: CASRHNTGGHQPQHF; DNA: TGTGCCAGTAGGCACAACACAGGGGGCCATCAGCCCCAGCATTTT
J: TRBJ2-1; size: .; D: TRBD2; V: TRBV6-5; CDR3: CASSFLAGSYNEQFF; DNA: TGTGCCAGCAGTTTTCTAGCGGGTTCCTACAATGAGCAGTTCTTC
J: TRBJ2-5; size: .; D: TRBD1; V: TRBV15; CDR3: CATSRYRGSVRETQYF; DNA: TGTGCCACCAGCAGATACAGGGGTTCAGTACGGGAGACCCAGTACTTC
J: TRBJ1-2; size: .; D: .; V: TRBV5-4; CDR3: CASSLLPVYGTSYTF; DNA: TGTGCCAGCAGCTTGTTACCGGTCTATGGGACCAGCTACACCTTC
J: TRBJ2-1; size: .; D: .; V: TRBV18; CDR3: CASSHIETTYNEQFF; DNA: TGTGCCAGCTCCCACATAGAGACGACCTACAATGAGCAGTTCTTC
J: TRBJ1-1; size: .; D: .; V: TRBV6-1; CDR3: CASTPNGGVTEAFF; DNA: TGTGCCAGCACCCCCAATGGAGGGGTCACTGAAGCTTTCTTT
J: TRBJ1-6; size: .; D: .; V: TRBV11-2; CDR3: CASSLSVGGNSPLHF; DNA: TGTGCCAGCAGCCTAAGCGTGGGTGGCAATTCACCCCTCCACTTT
J: TRBJ1-1; size: once; D: .; V: TRBV11-2; CDR3: CASSLGGVTEAFF; DNA: TGTGCCAGCAGCTTAGGCGGCGTCACTGAAGCTTTCTTT
J: TRBJ2-6; size: .; D: TRBD1; V: TRBV19; CDR3: CASIQRDSVSGANVLTF; DNA: TGTGCCAGTATCCAACGGGACAGTGTATCTGGGGCCAACGTCCTGACTTTC
J: TRBJ2-1; size: .; D: .; V: TRBV4-1; CDR3: CASSQDSAGSSYNEQFF; DNA: TGCGCCAGCAGCCAAGATTCGGCGGGAAGCTCCTACAATGAGCAGTTCTTC